Reported below is one TCR beta chain. Enrolled through a virtual design, the participants were between 18 and 89 years of age and came from about two dozen US areas. The data stem from a study of blood T cell repertoires in COVID-19. Libraries were prepared by immunoSEQ multiplex PCR; TCRdb keeps only in-frame clonotypes and omits some of them. The table has roughly 200,000 clones, roughly 89% seen once. The TCR originated in a woman in her twenties or thirties with acute COVID-19. Sequences were obtained from PBMCs or T cells enriched from blood (not recorded which).

The CDR3, as DNA: TGCGCCAGCAGGGGAGGTACCGGGGAGCTGTTTTTT. It codes for CASRGGTGELFF. The rearrangement joins TRBV10-1 to TRBJ2-2; D may be TRBD2 (6 bases). This CDR3 is 12 amino acids long. Germline assignment: CDR1 WNHNN and CDR2 SYGVQD (reference sequence). The V end was cut by 6 bases, the J end by 5 bases, with 7 bases between.